The 32 T cell receptor beta chains given below trace back to one sample, sequenced in a study of shared clonotypes between healthy human individuals. Sequenced by immunoSEQ multiplex PCR; TCRdb stores in-frame clones only, minus some. Of roughly 1,500,000 clones in the sample, 98% were seen once. The sequenced sample consisted of naive CD4+ T cells sorted from blood. Subset specified: CD45RA+ positively selected. These receptors were obtained from a man aged 30 to 45 in good health.

On this clone: The same CDR3 also results from other DNA sequences found in this sample. The CDR3 sequence is CASSWGTAYEQYF. Written as DNA, the CDR3 is TGCGCCAGCAGCTGGGGGACAGCGTACGAGCAGTACTTC. This chain links TRBV5-1 with TRBJ2-7, with 7 bases identical to TRBD1. This CDR3 region has 13 residues. Looked up from germline, CDR1 is SGHRS and CDR2 is YFSETQ. V trimming: 3 bases; J trimming: 4 bases; junction bases outside the gene matches: 4.

The V gene is TRBV5-6, the J gene TRBJ2-7; D is possibly TRBD2 (6 bases). Looked up from germline, CDR1 is SGHDT and CDR2 is YYEEEE. CDR3 length: 14 residues. The V and J ends lost 0 bases and 4 bases respectively, with 11 bases between them. The CDR3 DNA reads as TGTGCCAGCAGCTTGGTTGGGGAGGCGTACGAGCAGTACTTC. Translation: CASSLVGEAYEQYF.

This chain links TRBV19 with TRBJ2-2; D is possibly TRBD1 or TRBD2 (6 bases each). V was shortened by 6 bases and J by 6 bases, with 23 bases between the two germline ends. CDR1 is LNHDA, CDR2 SQIVND, per germline (reference sequence). The CDR3 is 17 amino acids. The CDR3 bases are TGTGCCAGTAGCCGGAGGGTACCGGCAGGGGCGGCCGGGGAGCTGTTTTTT. This gives the protein CASSRRVPAGAAGELFF.

The chain joins TRBV10-3 to TRBJ2-3; tentative D call: TRBD2 (7 bases). The CDR3 extends over 18 amino acids. V was trimmed by 0 bases and J by 4 bases, leaving 20 bases between them. CDR1 and CDR2 from the germline V gene are ENHRY and SYGVKD. The CDR3 nucleotides are TGTGCCATCAGTGAGTCGAAATGGGGGGGGGCCGCCCCAGATACGCAGTATTTT. It specifies CAISESKWGGAAPDTQYF.

This chain joins TRBV6-5 and TRBJ1-5; D is uncertain. Trimming took off 6 bases at V and 0 bases at J, with 12 bases between the two ends. Per germline, CDR1 MNHEY and CDR2 SVGAGI. The CDR3 covers 15 residues. CDR3 in amino acids: CASRVRRYSNQPQHF. For the CDR3, the DNA is TGTGCCAGCAGGGTAAGGCGATATAGCAATCAGCCCCAGCATTTT.

J is TRBJ1-5 and V is TRBV30; 11 bases are a match to TRBD1. The CDR3 is 14 amino acids. The V and J ends lost 5 bases and 6 bases, in that order; junction bases with no gene match: 6. Germline V gene sequence: CDR1 GTSNPN, CDR2 SVGIG (reference sequence). This chain's CDR3 is CAWGPGQGGQPQHF. The CDR3 DNA sequence: TGTGCCTGGGGGCCGGGACAGGGGGGTCAGCCCCAGCATTTT.

The rearrangement links TRBV6-1 to TRBJ2-7; TRBD1 or TRBD2 may be the D gene (5 bases each). V lost 2 bases and J lost 2, with 13 bases in between. The germline V gene has CDR1 MNHNS and CDR2 SASEGT. This CDR3 is built from 15 residues. CDR3: CASSESGTRAYEQYF. In nucleotides, the CDR3 is TGTGCCAGCAGTGAATCCGGGACGCGGGCCTACGAGCAGTACTTC.

J is TRBJ2-3 and V is TRBV29-1; D is perhaps TRBD1 (6 bases). The CDR3 spans 15 residues. Germline CDR1 reads SQVTM; CDR2 reads ANQGSEA. Deletions cut 6 bases from V and 4 bases from J, with 20 bases between. The CDR3 here is CSVSPLNRVSDTQYF. CDR3 DNA: TGCAGCGTCTCTCCGCTAAACAGGGTTTCAGATACGCAGTATTTT.

V and J are TRBV18 and TRBJ2-3; unclear D gene. Germline assignment: CDR1 KGHSH and CDR2 LQKENI. Trimming removed 3 bases at V and 0 bases at J, with 10 bases between. The CDR3 contains 15 residues. CDR3 sequence (DNA): TGTGCCAGCTCACCCGGGCAGATTAGCACAGATACGCAGTATTTT. It translates to CASSPGQISTDTQYF.

The chain uses TRBV5-1 and TRBJ2-3; no firm D call. Trimming removed 4 bases at V and 0 bases at J, with 21 bases between. The CDR3 totals 18 residues. CDR1 and CDR2 from the germline V gene are SGHRS and YFSETQ. The CDR3 nucleotides are TGCGCCAGCAGCCCTGGTTACAGAAGTATTATTAGCACAGATACGCAGTATTTT. As protein: CASSPGYRSIISTDTQYF. The full variable domain, in which reference TRBV5-1 and TRBJ2-3 provide the parts outside the CDR3, is KAGVTQTPRYLIKTRGQQVTLSCSPISGHRSVSWYQQTPGQGLQFLFEYFSETQRNKGNFPGRFSGRQFSNSRSEMNVSTLELGDSALYLCASSPGYRSIISTDTQYFGPGTRLTVL.

This clone was detected once. This chain joins TRBV5-4 and TRBJ2-7; tentatively, D is TRBD2 (6 bases). CDR1 is SGHNT and CDR2 is YYREEE in the germline V gene (reference sequence). The V gene lost 5 bases and the J gene lost 0 bases, with 12 bases spanning the gap. The CDR3 contains 14 residues. The CDR3 loop is CASSSDYSSYEQYF. In DNA, the CDR3 is TGTGCCAGCAGTTCGGACTATAGCTCCTACGAGCAGTACTTC. Filled out from reference TRBV5-4 and TRBJ2-7, the complete variable domain reads ETGVTQSPTHLIKTRGQQVTLRCSSQSGHNTVSWYQQALGQGPQFIFQYYREEENGRGNFPPRFSGLQFPNYSSELNVNALELDDSALYLCASSSDYSSYEQYFGPGTRLTVT.

The chain carries TRBV18 and TRBJ2-7; D gene ambiguous. The germline CDR1 and CDR2 sequences are KGHSH and LQKENI. This CDR3 comprises 11 residues. V lost 8 bases and J lost 7, with 12 bases in between. The CDR3 DNA follows: TGTGCCAGCCACCAGGTCGGGGAGCAGTACTTC. This translates into CASHQVGEQYF.

This rearrangement joins TRBV11-3 to TRBJ2-6; 7 bases line up with TRBD2. Unmatched junction bases numbered 6, after V lost 5 bases and J lost 2 bases. The CDR3 loop spans 16 amino acids. The V gene's germline CDR1 is SGHNT and CDR2 YENEEA. The CDR3 is CASSPTAGAGANVLTF. CDR3 bases: TGTGCCAGCAGCCCTACTGCGGGAGCTGGGGCCAACGTCCTGACTTTC.

This clone was counted a single time. CDR3 DNA sequence: TGCAGCGCGAGCAGGGGAAATGGAAACACCATATATTTT. Translation: CSASRGNGNTIYF. The V and J genes are TRBV29-1 and TRBJ1-3; weak D call: TRBD1 (6 bases). The CDR3 loop spans 13 amino acids. Germline V gene data show CDR1 as SQVTM and CDR2 as ANQGSEA. V was shortened by 7 bases and J by 3 bases, with 13 bases between the two germline ends. Using reference TRBV29-1 and TRBJ1-3 for the parts outside the CDR3, the full variable domain is SAVISQKPSRDICQRGTSLTIQCQVDSQVTMMFWYRQQPGQSLTLIATANQGSEATYESGFVIDKFPISRPNLTFSTLTVSNMSPEDSSIYLCSASRGNGNTIYFGEGSWLTVV.

The DNA of the CDR3 is TGTGCCAGTAATAAGAGGGCGGCGAACACTGAAGCTTTCTTT. Translated, it gives CASNKRAANTEAFF. The genes are TRBV19 and TRBJ1-1; unclear D gene. The germline V gene has CDR1 LNHDA and CDR2 SQIVND (reference sequence). This CDR3 spans 14 amino acids. Trimming removed 7 bases from V and 1 base from J, with 13 bases in between.

The chain joins TRBV5-1 to TRBJ2-7; D may be TRBD2 (7 bases). Trimming left V 6 bases short and J 0 bases short, with 16 bases between. Germline CDR1 and CDR2: SGHRS and YFSETQ. This CDR3 contains 15 residues. The CDR3 coding sequence is TGCGCCAGCACCCGGGGGGCGACATACTCCTACGAGCAGTACTTC. Translated, it gives CASTRGATYSYEQYF.

In nucleotides, the CDR3 is TGTGCCAGTAGCCGGACTAGCGGGTCGTGGCAAGAGACCCAGTACTTC. It codes for CASSRTSGSWQETQYF. The chain joins TRBV19 to TRBJ2-5; TRBD2 matches 11 bases. The CDR3 totals 16 residues. Germline V gene lookup returns CDR1 LNHDA and CDR2 SQIVND (reference sequence). V lost 6 bases and J lost 2; bases outside the gene matches: 8. Full variable domain (remainder filled in from reference TRBV19 and TRBJ2-5): DGGITQSPKYLFRKEGQNVTLSCEQNLNHDAMYWYRQDPGQGLRLIYYSQIVNDFQKGDIAEGYSVSREKKESFPLTVTSAQKNPTAFYLCASSRTSGSWQETQYFGPGTRLLVL.

Concerning this clone itself: The same CDR3 can be traced to other DNA sequences in this sample. This chain connects TRBV5-4 to TRBJ2-1, with D hard to call. This CDR3 comprises 15 residues. The germline gives CDR1 SGHNT, CDR2 YYREEE (reference sequence). V dropped 4 bases and J dropped 0 bases, with 11 bases sitting between them. The CDR3 is CASSPGPSSYNEQFF. Written as DNA, the CDR3 is TGTGCCAGCAGCCCAGGACCTAGCTCCTACAATGAGCAGTTCTTC.

The V and J genes are TRBV5-6 and TRBJ1-1; D is unclear. Per germline, CDR1 SGHDT and CDR2 YYEEEE. The CDR3 loop spans 15 amino acids. Trimming stripped 7 bases from V and 1 base from J, with 17 bases between. This chain's CDR3 is CASGHPSVTNTEAFF. The CDR3 DNA reads TGTGCCAGCGGCCACCCATCTGTTACGAACACTGAAGCTTTCTTT. The full variable domain, with the rest looked up from reference TRBV5-6 and TRBJ1-1, is DAGVTQSPTHLIKTRGQQVTLRCSPKSGHDTVSWYQQALGQGPQFIFQYYEEEERQRGNFPDRFSGHQFPNYSSELNVNALLLGDSALYLCASGHPSVTNTEAFFGQGTRLTVV.

The J gene is TRBJ2-1, the V gene TRBV5-1; 8 bases fit TRBD2. V gave up 0 bases and J gave up 4 bases; unmatched junction bases: 12. CDR1 and CDR2 from the germline V gene are SGHRS and YFSETQ. CDR3 size: 18 residues. Here the CDR3 DNA reads TGCGCCAGCAGCTTGGCCGGAGCGAGCGGGAGTTTTTACAATGAGCAGTTCTTC. Its protein is CASSLAGASGSFYNEQFF.

This chain joins TRBV7-9 and TRBJ1-4; D is possibly TRBD1 (6 bases). CDR1 is SEHNR and CDR2 is FQNEAQ in the germline V gene (reference sequence). Trimming pared 5 bases from V and 7 bases from J, leaving 17 bases between. The length of the CDR3 is 15 residues. The CDR3 sequence is CASSPLMGAGEKLFF. In nucleotides, the CDR3 is TGTGCCAGCAGCCCTCTAATGGGGGCAGGTGAAAAACTGTTTTTT. The full variable domain, completed using reference TRBV7-9 and TRBJ1-4, is DTGVSQNPRHKITKRGQNVTFRCDPISEHNRLYWYRQTLGQGPEFLTYFQNEAQLEKSRLLSDRFSAERPKGSFSTLEIQRTEQGDSAMYLCASSPLMGAGEKLFFGSGTQLSVL.

Only one count was recorded for this clone. This chain uses TRBV29-1 with TRBJ2-1, with 9 bases aligning to TRBD1. CDR1 and CDR2 from the germline V gene are SQVTM and ANQGSEA. The CDR3 spans 19 residues. With 2 bases clipped from V and 8 bases from J, the junction kept 22 bases outside the gene matches. Here the CDR3 DNA reads TGCAGCGTTGAACTTACCGGGACAGGGTTATGGTCATCAGTCTATGAGCAGTTCTTC. Translation: CSVELTGTGLWSSVYEQFF.

This chain connects TRBV21-1 to TRBJ2-1; no check of the table's D call, TRBD1, against the DNA was made. TRBV21-1 is an annotated pseudogene. The CDR3 runs to 14 residues. In DNA, the CDR3 is TGTGCCAGCACCCATGGACAGGGCAACAATGAGCAGTTCTTC. As protein: CASTHGQGNNEQFF.

V gene TRBV28 combines with J gene TRBJ1-2, with D perhaps matching TRBD1 (6 bases). CDR3 length: 15 residues. Germline assignment: CDR1 MDHEN and CDR2 SYDVKM. Between the trimmed V and J ends, which lost 5 bases and 6 bases, there was a span of 19 bases. The CDR3 sequence is CASSTQGSPRNGYTF. The CDR3 DNA is TGTGCCAGCAGTACACAGGGATCGCCTAGAAATGGCTACACCTTC.

The CDR3 sequence is CASRRRGGRFEQYF. The CDR3 DNA sequence: TGTGCCAGCAGACGGCGGGGCGGGAGGTTCGAGCAGTACTTC. The rearrangement uses TRBV5-4 and TRBJ2-7; 8 nucleotides agree with TRBD2. The CDR3 contains 14 residues. Losses at the gene ends were 5 bases for V and 6 bases for J; bases not matched to a gene: 10. In germline, CDR1 is SGHNT, CDR2 YYREEE (reference sequence).

About this clone itself: Distinct nucleotide sequences in the sample also encode this CDR3. J is TRBJ2-7 and V is TRBV2; D gene unclear. Looked up from germline, CDR1 is SNHLY and CDR2 is FYNNEI. This CDR3 has 12 amino acids. Trimming removed 6 bases from V and 2 bases from J, with 8 bases in between. The CDR3 DNA follows: TGTGCCAGCAGCACGGATACCTACGAGCAGTACTTC. Translation: CASSTDTYEQYF.

The chain is built from TRBV7-8 and TRBJ1-5; TRBD1 might be the D (5 bases). Germline loops: CDR1 SGHVS, CDR2 FQNEAQ. The CDR3 runs to 12 residues. Trimming stripped 2 bases from V and 11 bases from J, with 10 bases between. Here the CDR3 reads CASSLPGSAQHF. CDR3 bases: TGTGCCAGCAGCTTACCAGGGTCCGCCCAGCATTTT.

This sequence joins TRBV7-2 and TRBJ2-2, with 7 bases aligning to TRBD1. V lost 6 bases to trimming and J lost 4 bases; unmatched junction nucleotides: 2. Germline CDR1 and CDR2: SGHTA and FQGNSA. This CDR3 spans 13 amino acids. The CDR3 protein is CASRGQLTGELFF. In DNA, the CDR3 is TGTGCCAGCAGGGGACAGCTCACCGGGGAGCTGTTTTTT.

Written as DNA, the CDR3 is TGTGCCAGCAGATTTGGGACTAGCTCGAACACCGGGGAGCTGTTTTTT. The encoded protein is CASRFGTSSNTGELFF. V is TRBV7-9 and J is TRBJ2-2, with 9 positions matching TRBD2. The CDR3 totals 16 residues. V shed 6 bases, J shed 0 bases, and the junction held 5 bases outside the gene matches. Per germline, CDR1 SEHNR and CDR2 FQNEAQ (reference sequence).

The genes are TRBV18 and TRBJ1-2; possible D gene TRBD1, 6 bases. V lost 4 bases and J 7 bases, leaving 19 bases between the germline ends. CDR1 and CDR2 (germline): KGHSH, LQKENI. The CDR3 contains 15 residues. CDR3 loop: CASSRLTAGVGGYTF. CDR3 bases: TGTGCCAGCTCACGCTTGACGGCAGGGGTTGGTGGCTACACCTTC.

The rearrangement uses TRBV6-6 and TRBJ2-7; TRBD1 matches 7 bases. This CDR3 is 15 amino acids long. After removal of 4 bases from V and 3 bases from J, the junction contained 9 bases not matched to a gene. Germline CDR1 and CDR2: MNHNY and SVGAGI (reference sequence). The CDR3 nucleotides read TGTGCCAGCAGTTTCTCTCGGACAGGTGGCTACGAGCAGTACTTC. Translation: CASSFSRTGGYEQYF.

This chain links TRBV18 with TRBJ2-1; D gene unclear. CDR3 length equals 15 residues. Deletions cut 3 bases from V and 2 bases from J, with 11 bases between. Germline-derived CDR1 and CDR2 are KGHSH and LQKENI. The CDR3 region is CASSPRFDAYNEQFF. CDR3 coding DNA: TGTGCCAGCTCACCGAGGTTCGATGCCTACAATGAGCAGTTCTTC.